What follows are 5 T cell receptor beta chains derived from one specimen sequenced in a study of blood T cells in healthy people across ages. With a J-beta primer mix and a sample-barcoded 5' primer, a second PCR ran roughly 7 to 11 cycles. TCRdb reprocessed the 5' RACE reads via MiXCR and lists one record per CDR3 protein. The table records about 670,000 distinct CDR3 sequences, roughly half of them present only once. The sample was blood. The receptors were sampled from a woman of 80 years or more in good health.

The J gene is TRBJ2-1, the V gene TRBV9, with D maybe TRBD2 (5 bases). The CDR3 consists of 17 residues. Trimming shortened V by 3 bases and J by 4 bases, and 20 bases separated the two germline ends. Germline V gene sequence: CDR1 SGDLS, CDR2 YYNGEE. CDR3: CASSAQKAGRVYNEQFF. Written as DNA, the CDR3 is TGTGCCAGCAGCGCCCAGAAGGCGGGTAGGGTATACAATGAGCAGTTCTTC.

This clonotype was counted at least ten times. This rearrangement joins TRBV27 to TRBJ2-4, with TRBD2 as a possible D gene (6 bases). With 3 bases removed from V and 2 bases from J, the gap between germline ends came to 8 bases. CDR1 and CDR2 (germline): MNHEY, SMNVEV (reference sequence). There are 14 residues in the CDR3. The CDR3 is CASSFSGTKNIQYF. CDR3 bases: TGTGCCAGCAGTTTTAGCGGTACCAAAAACATTCAGTACTTC.

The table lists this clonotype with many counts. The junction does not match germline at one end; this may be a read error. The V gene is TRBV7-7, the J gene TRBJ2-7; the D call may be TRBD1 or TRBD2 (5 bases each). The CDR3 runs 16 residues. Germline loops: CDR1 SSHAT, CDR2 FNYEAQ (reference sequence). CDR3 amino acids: CASSLDLGAVSYEQYF. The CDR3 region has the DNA TGTGCTAGCAGCTTAGATCTCGGGGCCGTCTCCTACGAGCAGTACTTC.

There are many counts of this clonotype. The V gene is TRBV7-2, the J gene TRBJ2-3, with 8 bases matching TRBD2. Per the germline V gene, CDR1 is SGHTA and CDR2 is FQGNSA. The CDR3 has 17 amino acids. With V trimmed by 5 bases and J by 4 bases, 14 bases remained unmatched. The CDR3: CASSKRWGGGLSDTQYF. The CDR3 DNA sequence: TGTGCCAGCAGCAAGCGGTGGGGCGGGGGGTTGTCAGATACGCAGTATTTT.

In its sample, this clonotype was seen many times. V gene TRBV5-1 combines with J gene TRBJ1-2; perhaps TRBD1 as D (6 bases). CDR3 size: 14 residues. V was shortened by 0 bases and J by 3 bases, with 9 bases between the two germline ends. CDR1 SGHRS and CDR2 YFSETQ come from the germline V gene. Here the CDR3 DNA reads TGCGCCAGCAGCTTGGACGGGGGCCACTATGGCTACACCTTC. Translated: CASSLDGGHYGYTF.